Listed below are T cell receptor beta chains from one sample, sequenced in a study of blood T cell repertoires in COVID-19. Some clones are missing from TCRdb's copy, which holds only in-frame ones; the method was immunoSEQ multiplex PCR. This sample carries about 100,000 clones, around 93% of them seen once, and the ten largest clones take roughly 17%. Material: peripheral blood. These receptors all come from a man aged 50-59 years with acute or convalescent COVID-19. Both conserved end residues are part of each CDR3. A D gene is named only where the DNA matches it firmly. Where a row states a size, it is once, few, many or the class of an expanded clone; other rows omit it.

v_gene	abundance	d_gene	j_gene	CDR3nt	CDR3aa
TRBV6-6	once	NA	TRBJ1-5	TGTGCCAGCAGTTACTCGGGAACAGGGACAAATCAGCCCCAGCATTTT	CASSYSGTGTNQPQHF
TRBV5-6	NA	TRBD1	TRBJ1-3	TGTGCCAGCAGCTTGGTGACAGGGGGTTTCGGAAACACCATATATTTT	CASSLVTGGFGNTIYF
TRBV27	once	TRBD2	TRBJ2-1	TGTGCCAGCAGTTCTGAGGGAGGGATAGATGAGCAGTTCTTC	CASSSEGGIDEQFF
TRBV12-3/TRBV12-4	NA	NA	TRBJ1-1	TGTGCCAGCAGCACCACCGGGACAGAAGCTTTCTTT	CASSTTGTEAFF
TRBV19	NA	TRBD2	TRBJ2-5	TGTGCCAGCCGAAAGGCGGGGGGCGGCGAGACCCAGTACTTC	CASRKAGGGETQYF
TRBV3-1/TRBV3-2	NA	NA	TRBJ1-2	TGTGCCAGCAGCCAAACTAAACAGGCTCGATATGGCTACACCTTC	CASSQTKQARYGYTF
TRBV19	NA	TRBD1	TRBJ1-5	TGTGCCAGTAGTCTGACAGGGAGTAGCAATCAGCCCCAGCATTTT	CASSLTGSSNQPQHF
TRBV19	few	TRBD1	TRBJ2-5	TGTGCCAGTAGTTTTTCGGGACAGACATTACTGGAGACCCAGTACTTC	CASSFSGQTLLETQYF
TRBV28	NA	TRBD1	TRBJ1-2	TGTGCCAGCAGCACCGGGACAGGGGGCCACTATGGCTACACCTTC	CASSTGTGGHYGYTF
TRBV10-3	NA	TRBD1	TRBJ2-6	TGTGCCATCAGTGGACAGGGAGTCTCCGGGGCCAACGTCCTGACTTTC	CAISGQGVSGANVLTF
TRBV10-2	NA	NA	TRBJ1-6	TGCGCCAGCAGTGAGACTCTACCCGGGGCCCTCCACTTT	CASSETLPGALHF
TRBV6-1	NA	NA	TRBJ1-2	TGTGCCAGCAGTGAAGTGGGCAGGTTTAGCTATGGCTACACCTTC	CASSEVGRFSYGYTF
TRBV3-1/TRBV3-2	NA	TRBD2	TRBJ2-1	TGTGCCAGCAGCCCCGGACTAGCCTCCTACAATGAGCAGTTCTTC	CASSPGLASYNEQFF
TRBV3-1/TRBV3-2	NA	TRBD1	TRBJ2-7	TGTGCCAGCAGCCAAGGACAGGGGCGTTACGAGCAGTACTTC	CASSQGQGRYEQYF
TRBV18	NA	TRBD1	TRBJ1-4	TGTGCCAGCTCACGAAACCCGATGACAGGGCTCAATGAAAAACTGTTTTTT	CASSRNPMTGLNEKLFF
TRBV11-2	NA	TRBD1	TRBJ1-6	TGTGCCAGCAGCTTATACCGGGACAGAGTTAATTCACCCCTCCACTTT	CASSLYRDRVNSPLHF
TRBV3-1/TRBV3-2	NA	TRBD2	TRBJ2-3	TGTGCCAGCAGTCGGACTAGCGGGGGGGCAACAGATACGCAGTATTTT	CASSRTSGGATDTQYF
TRBV2	NA	NA	TRBJ1-6	TGTGCCAGCAGTGAAGCAAGGGGCTTCCTACAAACTACCTATAATTCACCCCTCCACTTT	CASSEARGFLQTTYNSPLHF
TRBV10-3	NA	NA	TRBJ1-6	TGTGCCATCAGTGGGCAGTTAGCTTCACCCCTCCACTTT	CAISGQLASPLHF
TRBV5-4	NA	TRBD1	TRBJ1-2	TGTGCCAGCAGCTGGTTCGGACAGGGATCCACTTATTATGGCTACACCTTC	CASSWFGQGSTYYGYTF
TRBV6-2/TRBV6-3	once	TRBD1	TRBJ1-1	TGTGCCAGCAGTTACTGGGGACAGGGGACTATGAACACTGAAGCTTTCTTT	CASSYWGQGTMNTEAFF
TRBV7-9	NA	TRBD1	TRBJ2-5	TGTGCCAGCAGCTCAGGGGGGACAGGGAATTCAGAGACCCAGTACTTC	CASSSGGTGNSETQYF
TRBV19	few	TRBD1	TRBJ1-1	TGTGCCAGTAGTACCCCCCCCCAGGGGGCTAGCACTGAAGCTTTCTTT	CASSTPPQGASTEAFF
TRBV29-1	NA	NA	TRBJ2-7	TGCAGCGTTCGTGAGGGCCCCTACGAGCAGTACTTC	CSVREGPYEQYF
TRBV18	NA	TRBD2	TRBJ2-1	TGTGCCAGCTCACCAGGACTAGCGGGGGGCCTTTATTACAATGAGCAGTTCTTC	CASSPGLAGGLYYNEQFF
TRBV19	NA	NA	TRBJ1-2	TGTGCCAGTAGTCGGGAGGCCCCCAACTATGGCTACACCTTC	CASSREAPNYGYTF
TRBV6-2/TRBV6-3	NA	NA	TRBJ1-5	TGTGCCAGCAGTTACAATTCCGGTGGGCGGAGGGGTCAGCCCCAGCATTTT	CASSYNSGGRRGQPQHF
TRBV28	NA	TRBD1	TRBJ2-2	TGTGCCAGCAGTAGCCCGGGACAGGCGAACACCGGGGAGCTGTTTTTT	CASSSPGQANTGELFF
TRBV20-1	NA	NA	TRBJ1-2	TGCAGTGCTAGCAGCTATGGCTACACCTTC	CSASSYGYTF
TRBV19	once	NA	TRBJ1-3	TGTGCCAGTAGTGTTGGACATCGTGGAAACACCATATATTTT	CASSVGHRGNTIYF
TRBV6-2/TRBV6-3	NA	NA	TRBJ1-3	TGTGCCAGCAGTATAAACGGGAGGGCGGCCTCTGGAAACACCATATATTTT	CASSINGRAASGNTIYF
TRBV2	NA	NA	TRBJ1-5	TGTGCCAGCAATCGAGCGACGGGTCAGCCCCAGCATTTT	CASNRATGQPQHF
TRBV10-2	NA	NA	TRBJ1-2	TGCGCCAGCAGTCTGTTGGACAGAAACAATGGCTACACCTTC	CASSLLDRNNGYTF
TRBV5-6	NA	NA	TRBJ1-2	TGTGCCAGCAGCCTTGCGGGGACTGGGGGCTACACCTTC	CASSLAGTGGYTF
TRBV11-3	NA	TRBD2	TRBJ2-1	TGTGCCAGCAGCTTGGGACTAGCCGGCAACAATGAGCAGTTCTTC	CASSLGLAGNNEQFF
TRBV6-5	NA	NA	TRBJ1-3	TGTGCCAGCATGGAACGACAGTCCTCTGGAAACACCATATATTTT	CASMERQSSGNTIYF
TRBV27	NA	NA	TRBJ1-2	TGTGCCAGCAGTTTATCCCAGCGGGACACCTTC	CASSLSQRDTF
TRBV3-1/TRBV3-2	NA	NA	TRBJ1-5	TGTGCCAGCAGCCTCCGCGGCCAGCCCCAGCATTTT	CASSLRGQPQHF
TRBV19	NA	TRBD1	TRBJ1-2	TGTGCCAGTAGGACCGGGACAGCCTTAAACTATGGCTACACCTTC	CASRTGTALNYGYTF
TRBV11-3	NA	TRBD2	TRBJ2-3	TGTGCCAGCAGCATGCTAGCGGGGATCTCAGATACGCAGTATTTT	CASSMLAGISDTQYF
TRBV5-5	NA	NA	TRBJ1-4	TGTGCCAGCAGCGCAACGACGGGGACAACTAATGAAAAACTGTTTTTT	CASSATTGTTNEKLFF
TRBV9	NA	TRBD2	TRBJ2-2	TGTGCCAGCAGCGTGGTTGCTAGCGGGGGGGCTTTCACCGGGGAGCTGTTTTTT	CASSVVASGGAFTGELFF
TRBV10-3	NA	NA	TRBJ2-1	TGTGCCATCGGACAAGGATATTCAAACAATGAGCAGTTCTTC	CAIGQGYSNNEQFF
TRBV2	NA	NA	TRBJ2-5	TGTGCCAGCGGTGTGAGGATTGAGACCCAGTACTTC	CASGVRIETQYF
TRBV9	NA	TRBD1	TRBJ2-2	TGTGCCAGCAGCGTAGGTGGGACAGGATTAGTATACGGGGAGCTGTTTTTT	CASSVGGTGLVYGELFF
TRBV4-2	NA	TRBD1	TRBJ2-7	TGTGCCAGCAGCCCCTCCTCGGGACAGGGGGCCCACGAGCAGTACTTC	CASSPSSGQGAHEQYF
TRBV2	NA	TRBD1	TRBJ1-1	TGTGCCAGCAGTAGGACAGGTTCTCTCCAAAGGAACACTGAAGCTTTCTTT	CASSRTGSLQRNTEAFF
TRBV6-2/TRBV6-3	NA	NA	TRBJ2-5	TGTGCCAGCAGTTACTCGAGTCCAGAGACCCAGTACTTC	CASSYSSPETQYF
TRBV7-2	once	TRBD2	TRBJ2-1	TGTGCCAGCAGCCTTACAGCGGGGAAATACAATGAGCAGTTCTTC	CASSLTAGKYNEQFF
TRBV2	NA	TRBD1	TRBJ2-7	TGTGCCAGCAGTGTAGAGACAGGGTTCTACGAGCAGTACTTC	CASSVETGFYEQYF
TRBV10-1	NA	NA	TRBJ2-7	TGCGCCAGCAGTAACAGGGTCTACGAGCAGTACTTC	CASSNRVYEQYF
TRBV6-5	NA	NA	TRBJ2-4	TGTGCCAGCAGAGGGACACCCAAAAACATTCAGTACTTC	CASRGTPKNIQYF